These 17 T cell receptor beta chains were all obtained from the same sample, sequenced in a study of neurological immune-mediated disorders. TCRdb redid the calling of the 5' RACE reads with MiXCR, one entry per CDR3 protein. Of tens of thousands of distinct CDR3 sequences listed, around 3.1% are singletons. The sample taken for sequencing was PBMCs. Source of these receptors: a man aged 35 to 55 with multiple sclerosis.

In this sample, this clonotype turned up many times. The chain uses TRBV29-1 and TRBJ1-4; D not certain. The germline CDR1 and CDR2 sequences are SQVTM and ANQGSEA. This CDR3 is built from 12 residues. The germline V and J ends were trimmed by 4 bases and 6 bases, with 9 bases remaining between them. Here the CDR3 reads CSVGDRYEKLFF. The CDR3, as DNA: TGCAGCGTTGGAGACCGGTATGAAAAACTGTTTTTT.

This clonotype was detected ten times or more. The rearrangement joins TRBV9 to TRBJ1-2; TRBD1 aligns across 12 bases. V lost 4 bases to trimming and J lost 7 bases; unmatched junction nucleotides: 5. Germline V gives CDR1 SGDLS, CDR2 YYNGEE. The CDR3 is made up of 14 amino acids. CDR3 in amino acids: CASSPGQGAGGYTF. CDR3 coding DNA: TGTGCCAGCAGCCCGGGACAGGGGGCAGGTGGCTACACCTTC.

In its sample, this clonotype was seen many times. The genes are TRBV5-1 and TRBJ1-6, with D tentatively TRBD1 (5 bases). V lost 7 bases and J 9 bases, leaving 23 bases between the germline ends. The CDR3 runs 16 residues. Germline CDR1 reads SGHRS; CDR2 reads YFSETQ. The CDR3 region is CASAPGTGPGSSPLHF. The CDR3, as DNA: TGCGCCAGCGCCCCCGGGACGGGACCCGGCAGTTCACCCCTCCACTTT.

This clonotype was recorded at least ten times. The CDR3 region is CASSLRGRLGAFF. In DNA, the CDR3 is TGTGCCAGCAGCCTCAGAGGTCGGTTGGGGGCTTTCTTT. This rearrangement joins TRBV3-1 to TRBJ1-1; D gene ambiguous. Trimming left V 4 bases short and J 11 bases short, with 17 bases between. This CDR3 comprises 13 residues. The germline V gene encodes CDR1 LGHDT and CDR2 YNNKEL (reference sequence).

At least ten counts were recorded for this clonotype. The CDR3 here is CATSEPGRETQYF. The CDR3 DNA sequence: TGTGCCACCAGTGAGCCCGGACGGGAGACCCAGTACTTC. The chain combines TRBV24-1 with TRBJ2-5, with D hard to call. V lost 4 bases and J lost 5, with 10 bases in between. From germline, CDR1 is KGHDR and CDR2 SFDVKD. The CDR3 consists of 13 residues.

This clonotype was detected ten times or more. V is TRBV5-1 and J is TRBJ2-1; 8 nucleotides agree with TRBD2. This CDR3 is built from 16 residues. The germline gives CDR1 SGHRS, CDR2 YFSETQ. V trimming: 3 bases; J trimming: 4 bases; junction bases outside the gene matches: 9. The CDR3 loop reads CASSWVKAGEYNEQFF. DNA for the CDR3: TGCGCCAGCAGCTGGGTGAAAGCGGGGGAATACAATGAGCAGTTCTTC.

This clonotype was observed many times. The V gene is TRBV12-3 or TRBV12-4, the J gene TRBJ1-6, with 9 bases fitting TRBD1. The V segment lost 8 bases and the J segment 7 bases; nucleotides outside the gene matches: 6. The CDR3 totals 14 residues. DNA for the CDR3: TGTGCCAGCTCGGACAGGGGCAGAAATTCACCCCTCCACTTT. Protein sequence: CASSDRGRNSPLHF.

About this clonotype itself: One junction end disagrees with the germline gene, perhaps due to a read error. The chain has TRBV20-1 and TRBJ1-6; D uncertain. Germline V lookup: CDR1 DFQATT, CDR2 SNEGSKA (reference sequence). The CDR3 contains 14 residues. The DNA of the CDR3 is TGCAGTGCTGAGGGCCCTTGGGCGAATTCAACCCTCAACTTT. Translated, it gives CSAEGPWANSTLNF.

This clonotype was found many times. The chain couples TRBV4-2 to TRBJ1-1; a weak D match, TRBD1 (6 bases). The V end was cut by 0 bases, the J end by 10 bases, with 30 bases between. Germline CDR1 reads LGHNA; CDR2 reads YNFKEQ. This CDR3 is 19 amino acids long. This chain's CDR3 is CASSQDLRKMGRGERAAFF. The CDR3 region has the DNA TGTGCCAGCAGCCAAGATTTAAGGAAGATGGGCAGGGGCGAAAGGGCAGCTTTCTTT.

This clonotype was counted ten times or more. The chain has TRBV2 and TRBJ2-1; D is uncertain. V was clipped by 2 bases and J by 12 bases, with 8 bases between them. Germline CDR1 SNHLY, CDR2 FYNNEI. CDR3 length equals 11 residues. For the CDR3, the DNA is TGTGCCAGCAGTGAACGAGGACCGCAGTTCTTC. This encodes CASSERGPQFF.

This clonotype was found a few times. CDR3 nucleotides: TGCAGTGCTAGAGTTAACATCCTTAGCACAGATACGCAGTATTTT. This codes for CSARVNILSTDTQYF. J is TRBJ2-3 and V is TRBV20-1; D gene unclear. V dropped 1 base and J dropped 0 bases, with 11 bases sitting between them. This CDR3 has 15 amino acids. Germline loops: CDR1 DFQATT, CDR2 SNEGSKA (reference sequence).

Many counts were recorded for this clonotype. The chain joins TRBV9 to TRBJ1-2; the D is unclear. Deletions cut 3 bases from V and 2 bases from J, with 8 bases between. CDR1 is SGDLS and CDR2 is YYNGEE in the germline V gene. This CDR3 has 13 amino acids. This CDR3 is CASSADGNYGYTF. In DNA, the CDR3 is TGTGCCAGCAGCGCGGACGGGAACTATGGCTACACCTTC.

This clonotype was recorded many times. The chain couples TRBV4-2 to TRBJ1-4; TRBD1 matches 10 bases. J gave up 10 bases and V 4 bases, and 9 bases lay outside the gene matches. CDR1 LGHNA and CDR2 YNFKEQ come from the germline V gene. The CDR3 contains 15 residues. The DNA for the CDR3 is TGTGCCAGCAGCCCACTCGACAGGGGGCGCCGAAAACTGTTTTTT. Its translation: CASSPLDRGRRKLFF.

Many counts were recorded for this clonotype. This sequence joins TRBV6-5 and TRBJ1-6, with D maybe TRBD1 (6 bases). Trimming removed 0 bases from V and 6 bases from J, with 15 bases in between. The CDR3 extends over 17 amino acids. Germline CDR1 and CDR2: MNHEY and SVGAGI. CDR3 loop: CASSYSNREGSNSPLHF. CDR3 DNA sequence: TGTGCCAGCAGTTACTCGAACAGGGAAGGGAGTAATTCACCCCTCCACTTT.

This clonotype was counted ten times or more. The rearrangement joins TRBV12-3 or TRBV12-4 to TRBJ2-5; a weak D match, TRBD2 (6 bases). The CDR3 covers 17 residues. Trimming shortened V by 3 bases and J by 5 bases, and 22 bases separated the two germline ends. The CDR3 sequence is CASSFSEAQGGRETQYF. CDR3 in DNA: TGTGCCAGCAGTTTTTCAGAGGCGCAGGGTGGGAGGGAGACCCAGTACTTC.

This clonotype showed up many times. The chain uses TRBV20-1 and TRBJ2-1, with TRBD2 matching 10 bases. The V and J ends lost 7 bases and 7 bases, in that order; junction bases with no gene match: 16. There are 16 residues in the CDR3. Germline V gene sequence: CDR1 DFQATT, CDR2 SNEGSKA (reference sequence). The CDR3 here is CSGVPGSAGGRNEQFF. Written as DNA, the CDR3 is TGCAGTGGCGTACCCGGGTCAGCGGGGGGGAGGAATGAGCAGTTCTTC.

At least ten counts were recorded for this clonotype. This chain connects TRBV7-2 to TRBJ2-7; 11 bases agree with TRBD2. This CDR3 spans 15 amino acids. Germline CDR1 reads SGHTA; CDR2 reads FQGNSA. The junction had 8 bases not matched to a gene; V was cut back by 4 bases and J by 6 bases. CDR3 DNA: TGTGCCAGCAGCTACATAGCGGGAGGGCCGGTCGAGCAGTACTTC. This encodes CASSYIAGGPVEQYF.